One and the same sample provided the 22 T cell receptor beta chains below, sequenced in a study of blood T cell repertoires in COVID-19. Method: immunoSEQ multiplex PCR; TCRdb's copy keeps in-frame clones and lacks some. The data show around 26,000 clones, more than 70% seen once. The sequenced sample consisted of peripheral blood. These receptor sequences come from a human donor in a cohort sampled during active COVID-19.

The chain employs TRBV27 and TRBJ1-1; perhaps TRBD1 as D (5 bases). Looked up from germline, CDR1 is MNHEY and CDR2 is SMNVEV (reference sequence). The CDR3 covers 15 residues. The V end lost 2 bases, the J end lost 2 bases, and 12 bases lay between the germline ends. CDR3 bases: TGTGCCAGCAGTTTAATGGGGCCCCGAAACACTGAAGCTTTCTTT. Translation gives CASSLMGPRNTEAFF.

This chain joins TRBV3-1 (or the pseudogene TRBV3-2) and TRBJ2-1, with D tentatively TRBD1 (6 bases). CDR3 length equals 12 residues. With 1 base removed from V and 9 bases from J, the gap between germline ends came to 7 bases. Germline CDR1 LGHDT, CDR2 YNNKEL (reference sequence). CDR3 in amino acids: CASSQGGGEQFF. CDR3 coding DNA: TGTGCCAGCAGCCAAGGAGGGGGTGAGCAGTTCTTC.

This clone was picked up a small number of times. V is TRBV5-5 and J is TRBJ1-1, with D possibly matching TRBD1 (5 bases). The CDR3 is 13 amino acids. Trimming removed 4 bases from V and 2 bases from J, with 9 bases in between. The germline CDR1 and CDR2 sequences are SGHKS and YYEKEE (reference sequence). CDR3 in DNA: TGTGCCAGCAGCCTCCAGGGAAACACTGAAGCTTTCTTT. It encodes CASSLQGNTEAFF.

This rearrangement joins TRBV18 to TRBJ1-1; D unresolved. With 6 bases removed from V and 7 bases from J, the gap between germline ends came to 21 bases. CDR3 length: 15 amino acids. CDR1 is KGHSH, CDR2 LQKENI, per germline. In nucleotides, the CDR3 is TGTGCCAGCTCGCCTTCGTTGGTTTGGCAGGATGAAGCTTTCTTT. Its translation is CASSPSLVWQDEAFF.

This clone was recorded only once. This CDR3 is CASSQEPGYQETQYF. For the CDR3, the DNA is TGTGCCAGCAGCCAAGAACCAGGGTACCAAGAGACCCAGTACTTC. The chain joins TRBV3-1 (or the pseudogene TRBV3-2) to TRBJ2-5, with D possibly being TRBD1 (5 bases). The CDR3 length is 15 residues. The germline CDR1 and CDR2 sequences are LGHDT and YNNKEL (reference sequence). Trimming removed 0 bases at V and 0 bases at J, with 8 bases between.

The rearrangement links TRBV7-3 to TRBJ1-2, with 7 bases fitting TRBD1. Trimming cost V 1 base and J 8 bases; bases outside gene matches: 4. Germline assignment: CDR1 SGHTA and CDR2 FQGTGA. CDR3 length: 13 residues. The CDR3 DNA follows: TGTGCCAGCAGCTTAAGCCAGGGGGAGGGCTACACCTTC. This encodes CASSLSQGEGYTF.

The V and J genes are TRBV5-1 and TRBJ2-7; 9 bases agree with TRBD2. V shed 0 bases, J shed 6 bases, and the junction held 7 bases outside the gene matches. The CDR3 has 15 amino acids. Looked up from germline, CDR1 is SGHRS and CDR2 is YFSETQ. CDR3 nucleotides: TGCGCCAGCAGCTTGGTCCTAGCGGGGAGCGGCGAGCAGTACTTC. Translated: CASSLVLAGSGEQYF.

With respect to this clone: Relative to the germline gene, one junction end is altered; a read error may explain this. The V call is TRBV7-3, the J call TRBJ2-2; perhaps TRBD2 as D (6 bases). Germline loops: CDR1 SGHTA, CDR2 FQGTGA. CDR3 length: 14 amino acids. The DNA for the CDR3 is TGTGCCAGCAGCCCGGGACGGCCCGGAGGGGTGCTGTTTTTT. It specifies CASSPGRPGGVLFF.

The chain carries TRBV7-3 and TRBJ1-2, with 8 bases matching TRBD1. Germline-derived CDR1 and CDR2 are SGHTA and FQGTGA. The CDR3 sequence is 14 residues long. The trim removed 3 bases at V and 4 bases at J, leaving 4 bases unmatched. The CDR3 spells CASSLGTGIYGYTF. As DNA, the CDR3 is TGTGCCAGCAGCTTGGGGACAGGAATCTATGGCTACACCTTC. The full variable domain, rest sourced from reference TRBV7-3 and TRBJ1-2, is GAGVSQTPSNKVTEKGKYVELRCDPISGHTALYWYRQSLGQGPEFLIYFQGTGAADDSGLPNDRFFAVRPEGSVSTLKIQRTERGDSAVYLCASSLGTGIYGYTFGSGTRLTVV.

The chain is built from TRBV19 and TRBJ1-1; D not certain. Germline V CDR1 and CDR2: LNHDA, SQIVND (reference sequence). The CDR3 runs 12 residues. CDR3 in DNA: TGTGCAAGCGGTTTGGGTATCACTGAAGCTTTCTTT. This encodes CASGLGITEAFF.

This chain connects TRBV24-1 to TRBJ2-2; 7 nucleotides match TRBD2. CDR3 length: 14 amino acids. V lost 7 bases and J lost 3; bases outside the gene matches: 4. Germline V gene data show CDR1 as KGHDR and CDR2 as SFDVKD. The DNA of the CDR3 is TGTGCCACCAGGGCTACTAGCGACACCGGGGAGCTGTTTTTT. Protein sequence: CATRATSDTGELFF.

The J gene is TRBJ2-3, the V gene TRBV19, with a weak D call TRBD1 (6 bases). Germline-derived CDR1 and CDR2 are LNHDA and SQIVND (reference sequence). The CDR3 runs 13 residues. Trimming took off 5 bases at V and 3 bases at J, with 9 bases between the two ends. In DNA, the CDR3 is TGTGCCAGTAGTCAAGGACAGACAGATACGCAGTATTTT. Protein: CASSQGQTDTQYF.

The chain is built from TRBV5-1 and TRBJ2-7, with D tentatively TRBD2 (7 bases). V lost 5 bases and J lost 6, with 24 bases in between. Germline CDR1 reads SGHRS; CDR2 reads YFSETQ. The CDR3 covers 16 residues. DNA of the CDR3: TGCGCCAGCAGGGGGGGGGCCGAACAGGGAAGTACCGAGCAGTACTTC. Translating it yields CASRGGAEQGSTEQYF.

A single count supports this clone. The rearrangement uses TRBV15 and TRBJ2-1, with 9 bases aligning to TRBD1. In germline, CDR1 is LNHNV, CDR2 YYDKDF (reference sequence). CDR3 length equals 15 residues. After removal of 5 bases from V and 11 bases from J, the junction contained 13 bases not matched to a gene. CDR3 sequence reads: CATSGAGQGTLKQFF. The CDR3 DNA follows: TGTGCCACCAGCGGGGCCGGACAGGGGACCTTAAAGCAGTTCTTC.

V usage is TRBV5-4 and J usage is TRBJ1-2, with 10 bases that match TRBD1. Germline-derived CDR1 and CDR2 are SGHNT and YYREEE (reference sequence). The CDR3 runs to 15 residues. V lost 1 base and J lost 8; bases outside the gene matches: 8. The CDR3 loop reads CASSLRDRGGWGYTF. The CDR3 DNA reads as TGTGCCAGCAGCTTGAGGGACAGGGGAGGTTGGGGCTACACCTTC.

The V and J genes are TRBV19 and TRBJ1-2; D is possibly TRBD1 (5 bases). Trimming removed 5 bases from V and 4 bases from J, with 14 bases in between. This CDR3 is 14 amino acids long. Per the germline V gene, CDR1 is LNHDA and CDR2 is SQIVND (reference sequence). DNA for the CDR3: TGTGCCAGTAGTTTCCGGGGGGTTGGCTATGGCTACACCTTC. This encodes CASSFRGVGYGYTF.

The chain combines TRBV5-4 with TRBJ1-2; no firm D call. V was clipped by 0 bases and J by 0 bases, with 6 bases between them. Germline CDR1 SGHNT, CDR2 YYREEE (reference sequence). The CDR3 has 14 residues. The DNA of the CDR3 is TGTGCCAGCAGCTTGGCCGGTACTAACTATGGCTACACCTTC. This sequence encodes CASSLAGTNYGYTF.

The chain employs TRBV28 and TRBJ1-2, with 7 positions matching TRBD1. The V and J ends lost 7 bases and 5 bases, in that order; junction bases with no gene match: 7. Germline assignment: CDR1 MDHEN and CDR2 SYDVKM. CDR3 size: 13 residues. This CDR3 is CASTPAGGYGYTF. DNA of the CDR3: TGTGCCAGCACCCCGGCAGGGGGATATGGCTACACCTTC.

CDR3 loop: CASITGQGNTEAFF. The CDR3 DNA sequence: TGTGCCAGCATCACAGGACAGGGGAACACTGAAGCTTTCTTT. V and J are TRBV7-9 and TRBJ1-1; TRBD1 matches 8 bases. V lost 7 bases to trimming and J lost 1 base; unmatched junction nucleotides: 5. The germline V gene has CDR1 SEHNR and CDR2 FQNEAQ (reference sequence). The CDR3 is 14 residues long.

The CDR3 here is CAISGSSGGTDTQYF. The CDR3, as DNA: TGTGCCATCAGTGGGTCTAGCGGGGGGACAGATACGCAGTATTTT. The chain recombines TRBV10-3 with TRBJ2-3; 11 bases align to TRBD2. The CDR3 is 15 amino acids. The germline CDR1 and CDR2 sequences are ENHRY and SYGVKD. V lost 4 bases and J lost 3; bases outside the gene matches: 3.

The rearrangement uses TRBV6-6 and TRBJ1-1; D is undetermined. V lost 7 bases, J lost 6 bases, and 9 bases lay in between. This CDR3 region has 11 residues. Germline lookup yields CDR1 MNHNY and CDR2 SVGAGI (reference sequence). For the CDR3, the DNA is TGTGCCAGCACCGATAGCGCTGAAGCTTTCTTT. This translates into CASTDSAEAFF.

This chain joins TRBV3-1 (or the pseudogene TRBV3-2) and TRBJ1-3, with unresolved D. The CDR3 runs 15 residues. V lost 3 bases and J lost 2, with 11 bases in between. The germline V gene has CDR1 LGHDT and CDR2 YNNKEL (reference sequence). The chain's CDR3 is CASSHTAVTGNTIYF. CDR3 DNA sequence: TGTGCCAGCAGCCACACCGCAGTTACTGGAAACACCATATATTTT.